Below, 4 T cell receptor beta chains from the same sample are listed, as sequenced in a study of blood T cell repertoires in COVID-19. The table came from immunoSEQ multiplex PCR; TCRdb's copy has only in-frame clones and leaves some out. The table records around 120,000 clones, more than 65% of them present only once. Specimen: peripheral blood. These receptor sequences come from a human donor in a cohort sampled during active COVID-19.

The chain has TRBV19 and TRBJ1-5; D uncertain. CDR1 is LNHDA and CDR2 is SQIVND in the germline V gene (reference sequence). The CDR3 is made up of 17 amino acids. V was trimmed by 8 bases and J by 3 bases, leaving 23 bases between them. The CDR3 coding sequence is TGTGCCAGTGTGGGAGGGAGGCCCCGAGATTCCAATCAGCCCCAGCATTTT. This sequence encodes CASVGGRPRDSNQPQHF.

The chain carries TRBV5-6 and TRBJ1-3; D remains ambiguous. Trimming took 2 bases from V and 2 from J, leaving 8 bases between them. Germline V gene lookup returns CDR1 SGHDT and CDR2 YYEEEE. This CDR3 region has 14 residues. The CDR3 is CASSFGDTGNTIYF. Here the CDR3 DNA reads TGTGCCAGCAGCTTCGGGGATACTGGAAACACCATATATTTT.

The chain employs TRBV2 and TRBJ2-1; 13 nucleotides agree with TRBD2. The CDR3 contains 15 residues. V was clipped by 6 bases and J by 6 bases; unmatched bases: 5. Germline V gene data show CDR1 as SNHLY and CDR2 as FYNNEI. CDR3 in amino acids: CASRELAGGLNEQFF. CDR3 nucleotides: TGTGCCAGCAGGGAACTAGCGGGGGGGCTCAATGAGCAGTTCTTC.

The CDR3 DNA follows: TGTGCCACCAGCCCGGGGATTTCCTACGAGCAGTACTTC. It specifies CATSPGISYEQYF. The rearrangement uses TRBV15 and TRBJ2-7, with a possible D match to TRBD2 (5 bases). V lost 5 bases to trimming and J lost 1 base, with 9 bases between them. Germline V gene lookup returns CDR1 LNHNV and CDR2 YYDKDF (reference sequence). This CDR3 spans 13 amino acids.